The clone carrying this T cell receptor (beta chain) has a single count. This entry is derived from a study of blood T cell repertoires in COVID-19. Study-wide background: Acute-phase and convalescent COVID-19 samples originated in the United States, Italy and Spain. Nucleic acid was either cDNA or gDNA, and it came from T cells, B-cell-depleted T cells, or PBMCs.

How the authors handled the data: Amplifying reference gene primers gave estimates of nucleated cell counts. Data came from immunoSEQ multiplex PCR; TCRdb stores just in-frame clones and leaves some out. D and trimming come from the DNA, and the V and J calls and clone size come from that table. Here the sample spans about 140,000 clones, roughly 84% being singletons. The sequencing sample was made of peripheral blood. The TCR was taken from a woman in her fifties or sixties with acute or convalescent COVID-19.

The CDR3 loop reads CASSLRDSPYEQYF. The CDR3 DNA is TGTGCCAGCAGCCTCCGGGACTCTCCGTACGAGCAGTACTTC. The gene calls are TRBV5-4 and TRBJ2-7, with D perhaps TRBD2 (6 bases). The ends were cut back, 4 bases at V and 4 bases at J, with 15 bases in the middle. The CDR3 spans 14 residues. CDR1 is SGHNT and CDR2 is YYREEE in the germline V gene (reference sequence).